The 24 T cell receptor beta chains presented below share a single source sample, sequenced in a study of T cell repertoires in cytomegalovirus infection. No cognate antigen is known for these TCRs. TCRdb processed the reads anew with MiXCR; each CDR3 protein has one entry. The sample contains hundreds of thousands of distinct CDR3 sequences, roughly 46% of which appear only once. The sample was cultured PBMCs, taken from culture after CMV antigen stimulation. These receptor sequences come from a human donor in good health (CMV status not recorded). Some clones in this sample may be carry-over from other donors' samples.

This clonotype was counted a few times. This sequence joins TRBV7-2 and TRBJ2-3, with D hard to call. The CDR3 has 12 amino acids. Germline CDR1 and CDR2: SGHTA and FQGNSA. With 2 bases removed from V and 4 bases from J, the gap between germline ends came to 4 bases. CDR3 region: CASSLTSDTQYF. DNA for the CDR3: TGTGCCAGCAGCTTAACATCAGATACGCAGTATTTT.

This rearrangement joins TRBV7-2 to TRBJ2-1; D might be TRBD2 (7 bases). V lost 2 bases, J lost 0 bases, and 14 bases lay in between. The CDR3 is made up of 17 amino acids. The germline CDR1 and CDR2 sequences are SGHTA and FQGNSA. Written as DNA, the CDR3 is TGTGCCAGCAGCTTAAGGGGGGGGCCCGGCTCCTACAATGAGCAGTTCTTC. It encodes CASSLRGGPGSYNEQFF.

The genes are TRBV7-9 and TRBJ1-6; no clear D gene. The CDR3 runs to 14 residues. Germline assignment: CDR1 SEHNR and CDR2 FQNEAQ (reference sequence). Trimming took off 5 bases at V and 8 bases at J, with 13 bases between the two ends. CDR3 amino acids: CASSVRGADSPLHF. CDR3 coding DNA: TGTGCCAGCAGCGTCCGGGGAGCCGATTCACCCCTCCACTTT.

This clonotype was seen more than once but under ten times. The gene calls are TRBV12-3 or TRBV12-4 and TRBJ2-7; D possibly corresponds to TRBD2 (5 bases). V gave up 5 bases and J gave up 4 bases, with 9 bases separating them. This CDR3 region has 12 residues. As DNA, the CDR3 is TGTGCCAGCAGTACCCCGGGGTACGAGCAGTACTTC. Translating gives CASSTPGYEQYF.

The table lists this clonotype with many counts. This chain joins TRBV27 and TRBJ2-3, with D unclear. The germline gives CDR1 MNHEY, CDR2 SMNVEV (reference sequence). This CDR3 has 13 residues. Trimming took off 0 bases at V and 1 base at J, with 2 bases between the two ends. Here the CDR3 reads CASSLSGTDTQYF. The CDR3 region has the DNA TGTGCCAGCAGTTTATCCGGCACAGATACGCAGTATTTT.

This clonotype occurred a few times. This sequence joins TRBV7-8 and TRBJ1-4; 8 bases line up with TRBD1. Germline CDR1 reads SGHVS; CDR2 reads FQNEAQ. With V trimmed by 3 bases and J by 1 base, 13 bases remained unmatched. The CDR3 has 19 amino acids. The CDR3 is CASSFYGSRGRGTNEKLFF. The CDR3 nucleotides are TGTGCCAGCAGCTTCTATGGAAGCAGGGGGCGCGGAACTAATGAAAAACTGTTTTTT. The full variable domain, its missing parts supplied by reference TRBV7-8 and TRBJ1-4, is GAGVSQSPRYKVAKRGQDVALRCDPISGHVSLFWYQQALGQGPEFLTYFQNEAQLDKSGLPSDRFFAERPEGSVSTLKIQRTQQEDSAVYLCASSFYGSRGRGTNEKLFFGSGTQLSVL.

The genes are TRBV20-1 and TRBJ1-3; weak D call: TRBD1 (6 bases). V was clipped by 6 bases and J by 0 bases, with 15 bases between them. Germline lookup yields CDR1 DFQATT and CDR2 SNEGSKA (reference sequence). The CDR3 is made up of 15 amino acids. The CDR3 protein is CSASRGPDSGNTIYF. For the CDR3, the DNA is TGCAGTGCCAGCAGGGGCCCTGACTCTGGAAACACCATATATTTT.

About this clonotype: The CDR3 does not close with the conserved phenylalanine or tryptophan, likely indicating a read error. The chain combines TRBV7-4 with TRBJ2-1; TRBD2 matches at 11 bases. CDR1 is SGHVT, CDR2 SQSDAQ, per germline. The J segment lost 7 bases and the V segment lost 7 bases, leaving 9 bases of the junction unmatched. This CDR3 comprises 15 residues. Here the CDR3 DNA reads TGTGCCAGCACCCCAGTAGCGGGAGGGCCGAATGAGCAGTTCTCC. Protein: CASTPVAGGPNEQFS.

This clonotype was seen a handful of times. The chain links TRBV7-2 to TRBJ2-2; D is possibly TRBD2 (6 bases). The germline gives CDR1 SGHTA, CDR2 FQGNSA. Deletions cut 3 bases from V and 6 bases from J, with 8 bases between. This CDR3 contains 13 residues. In nucleotides, the CDR3 is TGTGCCAGCAGCTTCGGGGGATCCGGGGAGCTGTTTTTT. Residues: CASSFGGSGELFF.

V is TRBV11-2 and J is TRBJ2-3; 10 nucleotides agree with TRBD2. CDR1 SGHAT and CDR2 FQNNGV come from the germline V gene. There are 18 residues in the CDR3. The junction had 15 bases not matched to a gene; V was cut back by 7 bases and J by 2 bases. The CDR3 DNA is TGTGCCAGCACCTTTACTAGCGGGGTTCCCCCACACACAGATACGCAGTATTTT. Protein: CASTFTSGVPPHTDTQYF.

This clonotype has a single count. The chain couples TRBV5-1 to TRBJ2-7, with D possibly being TRBD1 or TRBD2 (5 bases each). From germline, CDR1 is SGHRS and CDR2 YFSETQ. CDR3 length: 15 residues. Deletions cut 4 bases from V and 3 bases from J, with 17 bases between. The CDR3 is CASSVTGTLGYEQYF. The DNA of the CDR3 is TGCGCCAGCAGCGTTACCGGGACGTTAGGCTACGAGCAGTACTTC.

This clonotype was observed a few times. The J gene is TRBJ1-1, the V gene TRBV7-6; tentative D call: TRBD1 (5 bases). The CDR3 runs 15 residues. Germline V CDR1 and CDR2: SGHVS, FNYEAQ. The V and J ends lost 5 bases and 0 bases respectively, with 13 bases between them. The DNA of the CDR3 is TGTGCCAGCAGCGCACGAAGGGGTATGAACACTGAAGCTTTCTTT. Its protein is CASSARRGMNTEAFF.

This clonotype was seen just once. V and J are TRBV6-2 or TRBV6-3 and TRBJ2-1, with a tentative D call TRBD2 (5 bases). The CDR3 sequence is 12 residues long. With 6 bases removed from V and 8 bases from J, the gap between germline ends came to 11 bases. From germline, CDR1 is MNHEY and CDR2 SVGEGT. This CDR3 reads CASRLLAYEQFF. In DNA form, the CDR3 reads TGTGCCAGCAGACTTCTAGCTTATGAGCAGTTCTTC.

This clonotype turned up a few times. The rearrangement joins TRBV6-1 to TRBJ2-7, with 7 bases that match TRBD1. The CDR3 runs to 12 residues. J was trimmed by 5 bases and V by 7 bases; bases with no gene match: 5. The germline V gene encodes CDR1 MNHNS and CDR2 SASEGT. CDR3 in amino acids: CASKKGQHEQYF. Written as DNA, the CDR3 is TGTGCCAGCAAGAAGGGACAGCACGAGCAGTACTTC.

This clonotype was seen a few times. The V and J genes are TRBV7-2 and TRBJ1-3; 7 nucleotides match TRBD1. Germline CDR1 SGHTA, CDR2 FQGNSA. V dropped 7 bases and J dropped 0; count of bases not matched to a gene: 21. The CDR3 runs 20 residues. As DNA, the CDR3 is TGTGCCAGCACCCCTCGGTCTGGCAGGGGGTTAGATTTCTCTGGAAACACCATATATTTT. Protein product: CASTPRSGRGLDFSGNTIYF.

In the case of this clonotype: It is likely a read error, because the conserved phenylalanine at the end of the CDR3 is missing. The gene calls are TRBV7-6 and TRBJ2-3; no clear D gene. V dropped 3 bases and J dropped 5 bases, with 3 bases sitting between them. The CDR3 has 11 amino acids. Germline V gives CDR1 SGHVS, CDR2 FNYEAQ. CDR3 sequence: CASSFQDTQYS. The DNA of the CDR3 is TGTGCCAGCAGCTTCCAAGATACGCAGTATTCT.

The V gene is TRBV7-2, the J gene TRBJ2-4, with no clear D. V lost 1 base, J lost 0 bases, and 7 bases lay in between. Germline V lookup: CDR1 SGHTA, CDR2 FQGNSA. CDR3 length: 15 residues. The CDR3 nucleotides are TGTGCCAGCAGCTTAGGAGGTTCAGCCAAAAACATTCAGTACTTC. It codes for CASSLGGSAKNIQYF. Full variable domain (missing parts from reference TRBV7-2 and TRBJ2-4): GAGVSQSPSNKVTEKGKDVELRCDPISGHTALYWYRQSLGQGLEFLIYFQGNSAPDKSGLPSDRFSAERTGGSVSTLTIQRTQQEDSAVYLCASSLGGSAKNIQYFGAGTRLSVL.

The chain couples TRBV5-1 to TRBJ1-1; 8 bases are shared with TRBD1. The length of the CDR3 is 15 residues. The V segment lost 3 bases and the J segment 6 bases; nucleotides outside the gene matches: 10. The germline gives CDR1 SGHRS, CDR2 YFSETQ. This chain's CDR3 is CASSSSTGDGAEAFF. CDR3 coding DNA: TGCGCCAGCAGCTCTTCGACAGGGGATGGGGCTGAAGCTTTCTTT.

This clonotype has at least ten counts. The V gene is TRBV7-2, the J gene TRBJ1-2; TRBD1 agrees at 8 bases. Trimming took 2 bases from V and 6 from J; bases not matched to a gene: 2. Germline V gene sequence: CDR1 SGHTA, CDR2 FQGNSA. The CDR3 has 13 amino acids. CDR3 amino acids: CASSLRQGNGYTF. In nucleotides, the CDR3 is TGTGCCAGCAGCTTAAGACAGGGGAATGGCTACACCTTC.

V usage is TRBV7-6 and J usage is TRBJ2-7, with D tentatively TRBD2 (6 bases). This CDR3 has 16 residues. Deletions cut 1 base from V and 5 bases from J, with 18 bases between. Germline V CDR1 and CDR2: SGHVS, FNYEAQ. As DNA, the CDR3 is TGTGCCAGCAGCTTAGTGTCGGGACTTAGACCCAACGAGCAGTACTTC. This encodes CASSLVSGLRPNEQYF.

The J gene is TRBJ2-1, the V gene TRBV6-5, with a tentative D call TRBD1 (6 bases). Germline V gives CDR1 MNHEY, CDR2 SVGAGI. The CDR3 consists of 15 residues. V lost 7 bases and J lost 6, with 19 bases in between. This CDR3 reads CASTSGAAGFNEQFF. The CDR3 nucleotides read TGTGCCAGCACCTCAGGGGCGGCAGGGTTCAATGAGCAGTTCTTC.

This chain connects TRBV6-1 to TRBJ1-5; 8 nucleotides line up with TRBD1. The V gene's germline CDR1 is MNHNS and CDR2 SASEGT. The CDR3 loop spans 18 amino acids. V dropped 0 bases and J dropped 3; count of bases not matched to a gene: 10. CDR3 bases: TGTGCCAGCAGTGAAGCTCACAGGTACAGGGGGATCAATCAGCCCCAGCATTTT. Translated, it gives CASSEAHRYRGINQPQHF.

The chain carries TRBV6-6 and TRBJ2-1, with D possibly being TRBD2 (6 bases). This CDR3 is built from 14 residues. Germline V gene lookup returns CDR1 MNHNY and CDR2 SVGAGI (reference sequence). CDR3 loop: CSAGYGGAKIEQFF. CDR3 sequence (DNA): TGTTCCGCGGGGTATGGCGGAGCCAAGATTGAGCAGTTCTTC.

At least ten counts were recorded for this clonotype. The junction does not match germline at one end; this may be a read error. V gene TRBV7-2 combines with J gene TRBJ2-1; unclear D gene. Per germline, CDR1 SGHTA and CDR2 FQGNSA. CDR3 size: 11 residues. CDR3 nucleotide sequence: TGTGCCAGCTCCTCCTCCAATGAGCAGTTCTTC. Its protein product is CASSSSNEQFF. Variable domain in full (rest from reference TRBV7-2 and TRBJ2-1): GAGVSQSPSNKVTEKGKDVELRCDPISGHTALYWYRQSLGQGLEFLIYFQGNSAPDKSGLPSDRFSAERTGGSVSTLTIQRTQQEDSAVYLCASSSSNEQFFGPGTRLTVL.